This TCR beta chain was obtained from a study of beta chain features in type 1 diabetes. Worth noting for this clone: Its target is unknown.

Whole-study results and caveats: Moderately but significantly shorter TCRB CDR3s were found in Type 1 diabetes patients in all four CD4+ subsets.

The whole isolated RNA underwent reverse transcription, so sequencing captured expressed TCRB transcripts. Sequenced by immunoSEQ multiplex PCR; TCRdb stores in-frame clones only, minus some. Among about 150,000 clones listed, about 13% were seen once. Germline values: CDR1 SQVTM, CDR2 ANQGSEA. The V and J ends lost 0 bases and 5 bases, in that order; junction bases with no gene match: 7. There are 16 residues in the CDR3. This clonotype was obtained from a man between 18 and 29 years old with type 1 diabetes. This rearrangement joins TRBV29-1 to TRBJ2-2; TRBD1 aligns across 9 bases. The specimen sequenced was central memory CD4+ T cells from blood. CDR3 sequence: CSVEETQGALTGELFF. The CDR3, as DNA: TGCAGCGTTGAAGAGACACAGGGGGCGTTAACCGGGGAGCTGTTTTTT.